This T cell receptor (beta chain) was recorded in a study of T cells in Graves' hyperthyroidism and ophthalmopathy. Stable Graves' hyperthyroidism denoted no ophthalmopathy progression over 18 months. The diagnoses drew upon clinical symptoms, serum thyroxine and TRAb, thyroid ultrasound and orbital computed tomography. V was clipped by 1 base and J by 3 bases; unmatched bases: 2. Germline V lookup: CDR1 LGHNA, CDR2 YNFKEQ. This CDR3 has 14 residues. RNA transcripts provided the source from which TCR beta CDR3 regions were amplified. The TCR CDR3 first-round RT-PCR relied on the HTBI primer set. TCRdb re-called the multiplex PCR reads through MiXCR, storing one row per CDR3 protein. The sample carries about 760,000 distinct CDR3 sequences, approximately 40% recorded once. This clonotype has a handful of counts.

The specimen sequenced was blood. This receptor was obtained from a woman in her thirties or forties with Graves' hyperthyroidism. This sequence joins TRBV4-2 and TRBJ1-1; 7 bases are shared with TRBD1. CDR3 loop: CASSQAGGDTEAFF. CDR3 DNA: TGTGCCAGCAGCCAAGCAGGGGGGGACACTGAAGCTTTCTTT.